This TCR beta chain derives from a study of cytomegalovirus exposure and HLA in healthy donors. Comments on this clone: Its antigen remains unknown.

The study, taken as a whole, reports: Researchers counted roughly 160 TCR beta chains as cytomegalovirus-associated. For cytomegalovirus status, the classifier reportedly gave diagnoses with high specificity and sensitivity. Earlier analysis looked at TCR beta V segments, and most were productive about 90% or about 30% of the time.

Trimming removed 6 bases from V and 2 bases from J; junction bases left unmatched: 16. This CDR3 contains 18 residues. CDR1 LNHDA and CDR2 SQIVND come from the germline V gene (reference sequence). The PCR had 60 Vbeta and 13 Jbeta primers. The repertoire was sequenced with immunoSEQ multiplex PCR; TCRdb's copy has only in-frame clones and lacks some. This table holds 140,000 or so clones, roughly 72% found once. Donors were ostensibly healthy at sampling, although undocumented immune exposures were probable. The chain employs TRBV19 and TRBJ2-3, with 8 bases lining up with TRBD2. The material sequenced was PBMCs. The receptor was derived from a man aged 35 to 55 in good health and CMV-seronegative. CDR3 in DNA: TGTGCCAGTAGACAATCCTTGGGGAGCGGGGGCGACACAGATACGCAGTATTTT. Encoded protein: CASRQSLGSGGDTDTQYF.